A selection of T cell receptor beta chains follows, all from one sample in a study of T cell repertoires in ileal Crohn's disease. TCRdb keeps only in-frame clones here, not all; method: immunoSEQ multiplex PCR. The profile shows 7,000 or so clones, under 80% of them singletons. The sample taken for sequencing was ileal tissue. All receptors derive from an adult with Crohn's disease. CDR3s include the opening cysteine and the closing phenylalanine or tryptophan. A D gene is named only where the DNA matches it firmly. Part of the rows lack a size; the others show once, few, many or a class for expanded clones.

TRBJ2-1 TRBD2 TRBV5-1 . TGCGCCAGCAGCTTGGGGACTAGCGCGTACAATGAGCAGTTCTTC CASSLGTSAYNEQFF
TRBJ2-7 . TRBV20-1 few TGCAGTGTTGGGACCTACGAGCAGTACTTC CSVGTYEQYF
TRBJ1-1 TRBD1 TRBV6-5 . TGTGCCATCATAACCCGGGACAGGGGTTTCGCTGAAGCTTTCTTT CAIITRDRGFAEAFF
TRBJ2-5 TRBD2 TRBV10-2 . TGCGCCAGCACGGGAGGGGCCTTGGAGACCCAGTACTTC CASTGGALETQYF
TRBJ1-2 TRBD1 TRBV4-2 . TGTGCCAGCAGCCAAGATACCGGACAGGGGGCTCGGGGCTACACCTTC CASSQDTGQGARGYTF
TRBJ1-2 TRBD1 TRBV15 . TGTGCCACCAGCTGGGGGGTGCACAGGGGGCTCGGCTACACCTTC CATSWGVHRGLGYTF
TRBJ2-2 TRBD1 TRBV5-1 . TGCGCCAGCAGCTTGGTGACAGGGGGGATCACCGGGGAGCTGTTTTTT CASSLVTGGITGELFF
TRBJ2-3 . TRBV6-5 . TGTGCCAGCAGTCCGCCGCGGCCGAGCACAGATACGCAGTATTTT CASSPPRPSTDTQYF
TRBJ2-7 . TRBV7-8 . TGTGCCAGCAGCTTAGACTACGAGCAGTACTTC CASSLDYEQYF
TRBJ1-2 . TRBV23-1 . TGCGCCAGCAGCCGAACAGCTGGCAGGTCTAACTATGGCTACACCTTC CASSRTAGRSNYGYTF
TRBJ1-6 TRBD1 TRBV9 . TGTGCCAGCAGCCCAGGACAGGGGTCATCTCAGAATTCACCCCTCCACTTT CASSPGQGSSQNSPLHF
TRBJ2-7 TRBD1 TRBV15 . TGTGCCACCAGCAGACATGGACAGGGGGTTCCCTACGAGCAGTACTTC CATSRHGQGVPYEQYF
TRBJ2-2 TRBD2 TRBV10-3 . TGTGCCATCAGTGATCCTAGCGGGGCCCTTAACACCGGGGAGCTGTTTTTT CAISDPSGALNTGELFF
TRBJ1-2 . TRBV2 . TGTGCCAGCAGTGAACGGCAGGTGTATGGCTACACCTTC CASSERQVYGYTF
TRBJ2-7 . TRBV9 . TGTGCCAGCAGCCCCACAGCATCCTACGAGCAGTACTTC CASSPTASYEQYF
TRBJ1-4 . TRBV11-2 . TGTGCCAGCAGCTTAATTGGGGGGCGCGGTGAAAAACTGTTTTTT CASSLIGGRGEKLFF
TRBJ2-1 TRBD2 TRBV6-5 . TGTGCCAGCAGTTACGTAGCGGGATCGGTCGATGAGCAGTTCTTC CASSYVAGSVDEQFF
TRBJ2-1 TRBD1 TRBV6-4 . TGTGCCAGCAGTCCCGGGACAGGGTCCTACAATGAGCAGTTCTTC CASSPGTGSYNEQFF
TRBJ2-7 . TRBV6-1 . TGTGCCAGCAGTGCAGGGGAGACAGGACCTGACGAGCAGTACTTC CASSAGETGPDEQYF
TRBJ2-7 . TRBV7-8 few TGTGCCAGCAGCTTACGGTTTGCCGGGAGAGCCTTACCCAACCTCTACGAGCAGTACTTC CASSLRFAGRALPNLYEQYF
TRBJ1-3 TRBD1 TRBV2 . TGTGCCAGCAGGGGACAGGGAGTAAACACCATATATTTT CASRGQGVNTIYF
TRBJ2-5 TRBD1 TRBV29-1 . TGCAGCGTTGAAGCCCAAGGGGACAGCTCCTTTGGAGAGACCCAGTACTTC CSVEAQGDSSFGETQYF
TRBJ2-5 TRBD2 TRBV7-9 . TGTGCCAGCAGCTTGGGACTAGCGGGGCCCCAAGAGACCCAGTACTTC CASSLGLAGPQETQYF
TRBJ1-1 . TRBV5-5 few TGTGCCAGCAGCTTAACGAACACTGAAGCTTTCTTT CASSLTNTEAFF
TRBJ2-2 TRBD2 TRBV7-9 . TGTGCCAGCAGCGGAAGACTAGCGGCGACGAACACCGGGGAGCTGTTTTTT CASSGRLAATNTGELFF
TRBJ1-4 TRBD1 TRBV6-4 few TGTGCCAGCAGTGAGACAGGGACTAATGAAAAACTGTTTTTT CASSETGTNEKLFF
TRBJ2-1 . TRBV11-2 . TGTGCCAGCAGCTTAGATCAAACCTTATCTGAGTTCTTC CASSLDQTLSEFF
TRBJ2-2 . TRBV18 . TGTGCCAGCTCACCATTGGGGGGCACAAACACCGGGGAGCTGTTTTTT CASSPLGGTNTGELFF
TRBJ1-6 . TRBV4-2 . TGTGCCAGCAGCTCGGAAGCCAGGAGCTCCTATAATTCACCCCTCCACTTT CASSSEARSSYNSPLHF
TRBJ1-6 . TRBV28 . TGTGCCAGCAGTTTCCACCTCAGGGAATATAATTCACCCCTCCACTTT CASSFHLREYNSPLHF
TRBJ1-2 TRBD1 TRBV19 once TGTGCCAGTAGCGCACCGGGACAGGGGCACCCTGGCTACACCTTC CASSAPGQGHPGYTF
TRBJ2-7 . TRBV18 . TGTGCCAGCTCACCACGTAGAGCGAGCTCCTACGAGCAGTACTTC CASSPRRASSYEQYF
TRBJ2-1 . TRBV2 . TGTGCCAGCAGTGTGATTTTCAATGAGCAGTTCTTC CASSVIFNEQFF
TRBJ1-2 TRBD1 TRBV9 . TGTGCCAGCAGCGTAGAGGACAGGGACTATGGCTACACCTTC CASSVEDRDYGYTF
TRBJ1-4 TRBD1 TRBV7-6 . TGTGCCAGCAGCTTAGGGCCACCGGGACAGGGGAAAGAAAAACTGTTTTTT CASSLGPPGQGKEKLFF
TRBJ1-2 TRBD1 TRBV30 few TGTGCCTGGGGGGACAGGGGGCGAGCTAACTATGGCTACACCTTC CAWGDRGRANYGYTF
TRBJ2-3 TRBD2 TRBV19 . TGTGCCAGTAGTATAGAAGGGAGGGCGCAGTATTTT CASSIEGRAQYF
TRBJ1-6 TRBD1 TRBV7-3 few TGTGCCAGCAGCTTTACAGGGGGCGGTACGCCCCTCCACTTT CASSFTGGGTPLHF
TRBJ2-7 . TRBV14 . TGTGCCAGCAGCCACTGGGAGGACCCCCAACCCTACGAGCAGTACTTC CASSHWEDPQPYEQYF
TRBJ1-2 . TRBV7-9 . TGTGCCAGCAGCTCCAGCGGGACAAACTATGGCTACACCTTC CASSSSGTNYGYTF
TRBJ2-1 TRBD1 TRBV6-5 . TGTGCCAGCAGTTCGACAGGGCCGGGTGAGCAGTTCTTC CASSSTGPGEQFF
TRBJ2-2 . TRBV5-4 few TGTGCCAGCAGCTTGGCCAACACCGGGGAGCTGTTTTTT CASSLANTGELFF
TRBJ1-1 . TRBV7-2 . TGTGCCAGCAGCTATAACCGGAACACTGAAGCTTTCTTT CASSYNRNTEAFF
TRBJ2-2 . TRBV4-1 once TGCGCCAGCAGCCAACAGTCGAGGAACACCGGGGAGCTGTTTTTT CASSQQSRNTGELFF
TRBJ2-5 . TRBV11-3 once TGTGCCAGCAGCCCCGGCAATAGGGTCCGCGAGACCCAGTACTTC CASSPGNRVRETQYF
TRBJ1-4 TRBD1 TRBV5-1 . TGCGCCAGCAGCCAAGGGACAGGGTTGGAAAAACTGTTTTTT CASSQGTGLEKLFF
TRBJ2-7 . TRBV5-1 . TGCGCCAGCAGCTCCGGGGGGCAGGGGGCGTACGAGCAGTACTTC CASSSGGQGAYEQYF
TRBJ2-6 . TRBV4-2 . TGTGCCAGCAGCCCAACCGCGTTCAGCTCTGGGGCCAACGTCCTGACTTTC CASSPTAFSSGANVLTF
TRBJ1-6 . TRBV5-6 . TGTGCCAGCAGCTTGAGAGATTCACCCCTCCACTTT CASSLRDSPLHF
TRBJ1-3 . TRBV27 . TGTGCCAGACGTAACAGAAACTCTGGAAACACCATATATTTT CARRNRNSGNTIYF
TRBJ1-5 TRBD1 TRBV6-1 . TGTGCCAGCAGGGGACAGTACAATCAGCCCCAGCATTTT CASRGQYNQPQHF
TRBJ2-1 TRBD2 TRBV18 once TGTGCCAGCTCACCATCTGGACTAGCGGGAGGGCATGAGCAGTTCTTC CASSPSGLAGGHEQFF
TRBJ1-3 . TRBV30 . TGTGCCTGGAACCAGGGAACCGGAAACACCATATATTTT CAWNQGTGNTIYF
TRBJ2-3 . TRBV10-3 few TGTGCCATCATGGCAGGACCACGCACAGATACGCAGTATTTT CAIMAGPRTDTQYF
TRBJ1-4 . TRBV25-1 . TGTGCCAGCAGTGCTAGGACAGAAACTCGTGAAAAACTGTTTTTT CASSARTETREKLFF